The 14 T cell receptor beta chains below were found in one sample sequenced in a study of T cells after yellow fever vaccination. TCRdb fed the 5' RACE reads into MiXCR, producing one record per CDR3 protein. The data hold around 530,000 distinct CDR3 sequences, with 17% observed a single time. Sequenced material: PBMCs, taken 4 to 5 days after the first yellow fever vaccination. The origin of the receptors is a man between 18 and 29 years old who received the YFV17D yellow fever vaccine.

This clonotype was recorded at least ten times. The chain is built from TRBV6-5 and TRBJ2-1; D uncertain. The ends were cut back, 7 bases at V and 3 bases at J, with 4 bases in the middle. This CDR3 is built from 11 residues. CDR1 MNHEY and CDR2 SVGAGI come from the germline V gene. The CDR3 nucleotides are TGTGCCAGCACTAACTACAATGAGCAGTTCTTC. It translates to CASTNYNEQFF.

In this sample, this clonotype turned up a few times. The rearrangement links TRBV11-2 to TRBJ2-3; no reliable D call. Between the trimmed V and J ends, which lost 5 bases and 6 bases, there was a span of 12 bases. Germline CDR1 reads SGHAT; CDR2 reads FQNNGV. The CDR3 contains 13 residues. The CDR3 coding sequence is TGTGCCAGCAGCGCCCGACCTCGGGATACGCAGTATTTT. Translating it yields CASSARPRDTQYF.

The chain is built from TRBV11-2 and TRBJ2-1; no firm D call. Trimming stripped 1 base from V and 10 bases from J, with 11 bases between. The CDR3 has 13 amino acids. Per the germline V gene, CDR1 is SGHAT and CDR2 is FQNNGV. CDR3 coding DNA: TGTGCCAGCAGCTTAGGTGAACACCCAGAGCAGTTCTTC. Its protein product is CASSLGEHPEQFF.

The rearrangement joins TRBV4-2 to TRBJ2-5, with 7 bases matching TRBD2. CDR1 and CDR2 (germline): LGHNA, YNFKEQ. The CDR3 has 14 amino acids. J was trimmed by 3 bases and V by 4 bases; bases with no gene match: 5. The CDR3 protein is CASSLQRGKETQYF. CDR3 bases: TGTGCCAGCAGCCTGCAGCGGGGCAAAGAGACCCAGTACTTC.

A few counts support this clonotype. CDR3 residues: CASSIWTEAFF. For the CDR3, the DNA is TGTGCCAGTAGTATTTGGACTGAAGCTTTCTTT. V usage is TRBV19 and J usage is TRBJ1-1; unclear D gene. The germline V gene has CDR1 LNHDA and CDR2 SQIVND (reference sequence). The CDR3 has 11 residues. The germline V and J ends were trimmed by 3 bases and 5 bases, with 4 bases remaining between them.

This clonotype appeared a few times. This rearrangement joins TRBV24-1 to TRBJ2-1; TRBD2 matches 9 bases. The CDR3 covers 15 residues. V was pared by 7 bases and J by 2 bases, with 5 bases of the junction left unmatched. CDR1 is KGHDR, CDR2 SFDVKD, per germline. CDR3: CATRQSGGTYNEQFF. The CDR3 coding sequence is TGTGCCACCAGGCAAAGCGGGGGGACCTACAATGAGCAGTTCTTC.

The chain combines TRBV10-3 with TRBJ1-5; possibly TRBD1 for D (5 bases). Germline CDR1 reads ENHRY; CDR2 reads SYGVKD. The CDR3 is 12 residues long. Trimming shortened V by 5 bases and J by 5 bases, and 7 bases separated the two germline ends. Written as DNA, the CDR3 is TGTGCCATCAGTTTGGGGGATCAGCCCCAGCATTTT. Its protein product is CAISLGDQPQHF.

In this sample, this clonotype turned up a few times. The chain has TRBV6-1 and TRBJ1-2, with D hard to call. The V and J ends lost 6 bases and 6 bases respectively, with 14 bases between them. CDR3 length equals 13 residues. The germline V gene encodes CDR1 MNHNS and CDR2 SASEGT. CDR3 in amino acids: CASRPWRVHGYTF. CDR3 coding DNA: TGTGCCAGCAGACCCTGGAGGGTCCATGGCTACACCTTC.

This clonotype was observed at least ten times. CDR3 loop: CASSSVLETDYGYTF. The CDR3 region has the DNA TGTGCCAGCAGTTCCGTCCTCGAGACAGACTATGGCTACACCTTC. This chain joins TRBV6-5 and TRBJ1-2; D is perhaps TRBD1 (5 bases). CDR1 and CDR2 (germline): MNHEY, SVGAGI. The CDR3 covers 15 residues. The V and J ends lost 4 bases and 3 bases respectively, with 15 bases between them.

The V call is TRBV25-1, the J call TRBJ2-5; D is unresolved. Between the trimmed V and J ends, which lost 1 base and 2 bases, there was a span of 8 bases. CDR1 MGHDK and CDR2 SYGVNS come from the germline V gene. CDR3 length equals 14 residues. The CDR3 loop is CASSEWGKQETQYF. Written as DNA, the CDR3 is TGTGCCAGCAGTGAATGGGGAAAGCAAGAGACCCAGTACTTC.

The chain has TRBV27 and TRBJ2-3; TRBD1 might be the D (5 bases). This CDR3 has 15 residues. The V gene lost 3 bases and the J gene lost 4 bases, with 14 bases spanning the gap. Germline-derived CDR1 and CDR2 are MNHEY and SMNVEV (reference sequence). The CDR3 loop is CASSFARTHSDTQYF. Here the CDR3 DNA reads TGTGCCAGCAGTTTCGCCCGGACACACTCAGATACGCAGTATTTT.

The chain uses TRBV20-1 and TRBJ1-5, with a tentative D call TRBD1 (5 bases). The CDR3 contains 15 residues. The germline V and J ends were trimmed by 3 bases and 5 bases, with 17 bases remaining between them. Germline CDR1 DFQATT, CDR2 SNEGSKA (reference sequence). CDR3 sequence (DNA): TGCAGTGCTAGGTGGACATCCAATGATGATCAGCCCCAGCATTTT. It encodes CSARWTSNDDQPQHF.

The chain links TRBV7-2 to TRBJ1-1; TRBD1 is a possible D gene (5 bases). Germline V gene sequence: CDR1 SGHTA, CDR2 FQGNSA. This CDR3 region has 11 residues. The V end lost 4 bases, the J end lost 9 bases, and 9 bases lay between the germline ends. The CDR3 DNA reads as TGTGCCAGCAGCTCATCAGGGAAAGCTTTCTTT. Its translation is CASSSSGKAFF.

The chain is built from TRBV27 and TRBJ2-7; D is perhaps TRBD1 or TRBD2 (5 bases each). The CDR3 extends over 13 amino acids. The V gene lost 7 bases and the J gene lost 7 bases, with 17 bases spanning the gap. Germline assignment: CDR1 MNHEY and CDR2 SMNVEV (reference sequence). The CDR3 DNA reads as TGTGCCAGCACCGTGGGACCCGGCAGGGAGCAGTACTTC. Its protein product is CASTVGPGREQYF.